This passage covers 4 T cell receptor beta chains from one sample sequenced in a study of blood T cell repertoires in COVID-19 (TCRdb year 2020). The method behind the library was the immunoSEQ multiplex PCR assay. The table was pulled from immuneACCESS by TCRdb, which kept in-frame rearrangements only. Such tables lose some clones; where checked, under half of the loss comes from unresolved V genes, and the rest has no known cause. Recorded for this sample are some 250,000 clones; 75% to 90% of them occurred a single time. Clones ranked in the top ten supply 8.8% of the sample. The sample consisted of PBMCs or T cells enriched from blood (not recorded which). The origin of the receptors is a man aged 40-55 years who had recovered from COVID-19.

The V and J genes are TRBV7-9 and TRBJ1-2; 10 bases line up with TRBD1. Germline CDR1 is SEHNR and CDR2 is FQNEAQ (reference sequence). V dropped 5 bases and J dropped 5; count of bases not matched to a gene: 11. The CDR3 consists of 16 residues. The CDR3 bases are TGTGCCAGCAGCACCCGAGGACAGGGGGGGTATTATGGCTACACCTTC. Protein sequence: CASSTRGQGGYYGYTF.

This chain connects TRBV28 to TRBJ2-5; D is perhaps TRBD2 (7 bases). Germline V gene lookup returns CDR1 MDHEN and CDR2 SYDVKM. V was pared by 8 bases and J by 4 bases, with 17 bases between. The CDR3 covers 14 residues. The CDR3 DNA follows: TGTGCCAGCGTTGTAAGGGGGGGAGGAGAGACCCAGTACTTC. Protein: CASVVRGGGETQYF.

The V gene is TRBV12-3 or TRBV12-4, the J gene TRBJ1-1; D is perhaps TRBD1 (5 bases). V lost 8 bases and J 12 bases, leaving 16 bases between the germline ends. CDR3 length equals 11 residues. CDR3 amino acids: CASAGAMPSFF. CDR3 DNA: TGTGCCAGCGCTGGGGCTATGCCTTCTTTCTTT.

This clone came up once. CDR3 DNA sequence: TGTGCCAGCAGCCCTCTTAGCGGGGGAGGCGGGGAGCTGTTTTTT. Translating it yields CASSPLSGGGGELFF. The chain uses TRBV11-2 and TRBJ2-2; TRBD2 aligns across 9 bases. The ends lost 5 bases at V and 7 bases at J; junction bases unmatched: 8. The CDR3 sequence is 15 residues long. Germline values: CDR1 SGHAT, CDR2 FQNNGV.